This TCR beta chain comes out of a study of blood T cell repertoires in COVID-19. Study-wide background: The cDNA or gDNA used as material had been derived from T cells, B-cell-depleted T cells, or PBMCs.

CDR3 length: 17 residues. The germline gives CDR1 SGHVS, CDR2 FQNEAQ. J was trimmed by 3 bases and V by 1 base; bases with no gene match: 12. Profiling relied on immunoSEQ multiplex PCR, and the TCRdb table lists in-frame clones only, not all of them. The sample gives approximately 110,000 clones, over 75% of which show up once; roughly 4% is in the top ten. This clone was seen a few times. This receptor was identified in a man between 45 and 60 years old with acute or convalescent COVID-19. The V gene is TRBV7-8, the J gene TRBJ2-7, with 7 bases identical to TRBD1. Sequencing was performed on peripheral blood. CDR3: CASSLVASGTAHYEQYF. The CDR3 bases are TGTGCCAGCAGCTTAGTGGCCTCCGGGACAGCCCACTACGAGCAGTACTTC.